Sequencing of this T cell receptor beta chain was carried out in a study of shared clonotypes between healthy human individuals. Study-level findings and limits: Inspection by rarefaction showed sorted-subset sequencing to be incomplete despite large depth. The authors expected sequencing depth to affect clonotype sharing among donors.

In germline, CDR1 is SGHTA, CDR2 FQGTGA. The CDR3 totals 16 residues. V shed 2 bases and J 5 bases; nucleotides not matched to a gene: 10. Authors' methods: Filtering differed for immunoSEQ, which gave only junction sequences without quality scores. Profiling relied on immunoSEQ multiplex PCR, and the TCRdb table lists in-frame clones only, not all of them. For V, J and clone size, that table is used; D and trimming come from the DNA. Of 2 million to 2.5 million clones in the sample, about 90% were seen once. With regard to this clone: Antigen specificity is unknown.

Sequencing was done on a sample of naive CD4+ T cells from PBMCs. Noted subset: CD45RA+ positively selected. The TCR originated in a man younger than 30 in good health. Some clones in this sample may be carry-over from other donors' samples. V is TRBV7-3 and J is TRBJ2-3; 7 bases fit TRBD2. DNA of the CDR3: TGTGCCAGCAGCTTATCCCAGCGGGATGGTGGAGATACGCAGTATTTT. Its protein product is CASSLSQRDGGDTQYF.